The clone carrying this T cell receptor beta chain was recorded a few times. Its cognate antigen is unknown. General observations from the study: Tumor memory CD4+ T cell TCR gene usage clustered with blood and lymph node memory CD4+ cells and lymph node naive CD4+ cells. Greatest tumor Treg TCR overlap was with tumor naive CD4+ cells.

Full-length variable regions came from constant-region reverse primers plus semi-nested Nested Universal Primer A PCR. A single record per CDR3 protein comes from TCRdb applying MiXCR to the 5' RACE reads. This sample has about 13,000 distinct CDR3 sequences; 20% to 30% occur once, and the top ten carry approximately 2.8%. Germline lookup yields CDR1 SGDLS and CDR2 YYNGEE. V lost 0 bases and J 5 bases, leaving 11 bases between the germline ends. The CDR3 consists of 14 residues. The chain combines TRBV9 with TRBJ2-5, with no clear D. The receptor was derived from a female donor with breast cancer. Sequences were obtained from naive CD4+ T cells sorted from blood. Subset in this sample: naive CD4+ T cells, CD4+CD45RA+CD25-. CDR3 amino acids: CASSVGGIGETQYF. The CDR3 DNA is TGTGCCAGCAGCGTAGGCGGTATCGGGGAGACCCAGTACTTC.